This TCR beta chain was retrieved from a study of radiotherapy plus CTLA-4 blockade in lung cancer. On the study more broadly: With over 25% of patients having disease control, objective responses were seen in roughly 18%.

A word on this clone: The antigen remains undetermined.

Treatment of patients with chemo-refractory metastatic non-small-cell lung cancer consisted of focal radiation plus CTLA-4 blockade with ipilimumab. Profiling relied on immunoSEQ multiplex PCR, and the TCRdb table lists in-frame clones only, not all of them. The sample has approximately 28,000 clones, approximately 80% seen once; the top ten hold 7.7%. From germline, CDR1 is SGHVS and CDR2 FQNEAQ. V dropped 0 bases and J dropped 1 base, with 9 bases sitting between them. CDR3 length: 15 residues. General observations from the study: Response, reportedly, was best predicted by interferon-beta along with early blood T cell clone dynamics. Blood TCR clones of tumor origin expanded after radiotherapy plus ipilimumab.

The chain is built from TRBV7-8 and TRBJ1-1, with D possibly TRBD1 on 5 matching bases. Sequenced material: peripheral blood, taken from a patient treated with radiotherapy plus ipilimumab. This sequence originates from a human donor with non-small cell lung cancer who had stable disease on radiotherapy plus ipilimumab. In nucleotides, the CDR3 is TGTGCCAGCAGCTTAGCCAGGGCTCCGAACACTGAAGCTTTCTTT. It is translated as CASSLARAPNTEAFF.